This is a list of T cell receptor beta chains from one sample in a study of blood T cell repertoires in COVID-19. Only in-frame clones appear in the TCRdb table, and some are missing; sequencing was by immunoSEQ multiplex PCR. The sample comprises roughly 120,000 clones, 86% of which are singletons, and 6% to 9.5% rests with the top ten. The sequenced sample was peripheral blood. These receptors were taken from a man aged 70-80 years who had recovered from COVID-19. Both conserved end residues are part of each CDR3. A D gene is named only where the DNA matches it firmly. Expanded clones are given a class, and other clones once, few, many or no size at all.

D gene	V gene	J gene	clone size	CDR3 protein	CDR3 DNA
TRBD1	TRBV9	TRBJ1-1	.	CASSVAGGNTEAFF	TGTGCCAGCAGCGTAGCAGGGGGGAACACTGAAGCTTTCTTT
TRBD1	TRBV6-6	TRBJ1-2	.	CASSSPGQAGYGYTF	TGTGCCAGCAGTTCCCCTGGACAGGCAGGCTATGGCTACACCTTC
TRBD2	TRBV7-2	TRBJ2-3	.	CASSRTSGGLSSTDTQYF	TGTGCCAGCAGTCGGACTAGCGGGGGGTTATCTAGCACAGATACGCAGTATTTT
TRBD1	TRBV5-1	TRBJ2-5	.	CASKQTYRGHQETQYF	TGCGCCAGCAAACAAACCTACAGGGGGCACCAAGAGACCCAGTACTTC
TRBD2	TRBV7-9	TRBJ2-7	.	CASSLTSGPGPYEQYF	TGTGCCAGCAGCCTTACTAGCGGGCCGGGCCCCTACGAGCAGTACTTC
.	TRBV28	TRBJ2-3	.	CASTKLLGGAGTQYF	TGTGCCAGCACCAAACTCCTGGGGGGGGCTGGTACGCAGTATTTT
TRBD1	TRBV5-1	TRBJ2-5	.	CASSQGQLKETQYF	TGCGCCAGCAGCCAGGGACAGCTGAAAGAGACCCAGTACTTC
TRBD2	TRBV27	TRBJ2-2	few	CASSPGLAYTGELFF	TGTGCCAGCAGTCCCGGACTAGCTTATACCGGGGAGCTGTTTTTT
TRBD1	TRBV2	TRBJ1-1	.	CASSIPDRVNTEAFF	TGTGCCAGCAGTATTCCCGACAGGGTGAACACTGAAGCTTTCTTT
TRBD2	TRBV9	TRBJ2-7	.	CASSVGRGNYEQYF	TGTGCCAGCAGCGTAGGGCGGGGGAACTACGAGCAGTACTTC
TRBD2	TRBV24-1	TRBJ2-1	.	CATSEPREGNEQFF	TGTGCCACCAGTGAACCTCGGGAGGGCAATGAGCAGTTCTTC
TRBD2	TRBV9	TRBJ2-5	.	CASSAGLAGKGETQYF	TGTGCCAGCAGCGCGGGACTAGCGGGGAAGGGAGAGACCCAGTACTTC
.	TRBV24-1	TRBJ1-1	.	CATSGVGGTEAFF	TGTGCCACCAGTGGGGTAGGGGGAACTGAAGCTTTCTTT
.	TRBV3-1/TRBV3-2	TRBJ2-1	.	CASSLTPGYNEQFF	TGTGCCAGCAGCCTTACCCCAGGGTACAATGAGCAGTTCTTC
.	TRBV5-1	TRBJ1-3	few	CASSLEPGDSGNTIYF	TGCGCCAGCAGCTTGGAGCCAGGGGATTCTGGAAACACCATATATTTT
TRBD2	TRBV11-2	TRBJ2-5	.	CASSLGGLAGVGETQYF	TGTGCCAGCAGCTTAGGGGGACTAGCGGGGGTCGGAGAGACCCAGTACTTC
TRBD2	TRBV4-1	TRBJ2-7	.	CASSQERSVAGGEQYF	TGCGCCAGCAGCCAAGAACGGTCGGTAGCGGGAGGCGAGCAGTACTTC
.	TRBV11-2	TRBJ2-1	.	CASGPSPFYNEQFF	TGTGCCAGCGGGCCTAGCCCCTTCTACAATGAGCAGTTCTTC
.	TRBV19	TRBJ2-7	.	CASSIRQGNYEQYF	TGTGCCAGTAGTATTCGCCAGGGCAACTACGAGCAGTACTTC
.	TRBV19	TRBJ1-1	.	CASSIGMDNSLNTEAFF	TGTGCCAGTAGTATAGGTATGGATAACAGCTTGAACACTGAAGCTTTCTTT
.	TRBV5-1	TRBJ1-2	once	CASSLEGDTGYTF	TGCGCCAGCAGCTTGGAAGGGGACACGGGCTACACCTTC
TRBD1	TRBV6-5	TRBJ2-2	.	CASSRTGANTGELFF	TGTGCCAGCAGTAGGACAGGGGCGAACACCGGGGAGCTGTTTTTT
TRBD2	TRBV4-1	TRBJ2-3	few	CASSQDWTSYTDTQYF	TGCGCCAGCAGCCAAGACTGGACTAGTTATACAGATACGCAGTATTTT
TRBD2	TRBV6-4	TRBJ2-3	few	CASSPTAGGTDTQYF	TGTGCCAGCAGCCCGACTGCGGGAGGCACAGATACGCAGTATTTT
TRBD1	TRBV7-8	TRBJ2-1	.	CASSIGTAFSWTNNEQFF	TGTGCCAGCAGCATCGGGACAGCGTTTTCGTGGACAAACAATGAGCAGTTCTTC
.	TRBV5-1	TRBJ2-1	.	CASSLMTGTANEQFF	TGCGCCAGCAGCCTAATGACCGGGACTGCGAATGAGCAGTTCTTC
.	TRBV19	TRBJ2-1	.	CASSPSRGSDEQFF	TGTGCCAGTAGTCCCTCTCGGGGGTCGGATGAGCAGTTCTTC
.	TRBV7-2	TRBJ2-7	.	CASSRPQGSAYEQYF	TGTGCCAGCAGCCGGCCACAGGGTAGTGCCTACGAGCAGTACTTC
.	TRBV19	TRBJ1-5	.	CASSPSTWSNQPQHF	TGTGCCAGTAGTCCGTCTACTTGGAGCAATCAGCCCCAGCATTTT
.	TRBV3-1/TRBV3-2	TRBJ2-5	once	CASSLQDLETQYF	TGTGCCAGCAGCTTACAGGATTTAGAGACCCAGTACTTC
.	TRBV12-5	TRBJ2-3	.	CASGLSGADTQYF	TGTGCTAGTGGTTTGTCGGGAGCAGATACGCAGTATTTT
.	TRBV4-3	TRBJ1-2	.	CASSQDLDRSYGYTF	TGCGCCAGCAGCCAAGATCTTGACAGAAGTTATGGCTACACCTTC
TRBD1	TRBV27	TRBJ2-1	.	CASSTQNQGAGYNEQFF	TGTGCCAGCAGTACCCAGAACCAGGGGGCAGGGTACAATGAGCAGTTCTTC
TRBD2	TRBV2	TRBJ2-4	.	CASSRTSGNQHIQYF	TGTGCCAGCAGTCGGACTAGCGGGAATCAACACATTCAGTACTTC
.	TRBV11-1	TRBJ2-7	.	CASSLYGQSVYEQYF	TGTGCCAGCAGCTTATATGGACAGAGCGTCTACGAGCAGTACTTC
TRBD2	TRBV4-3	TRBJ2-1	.	CASSQVTLAGGNEQFF	TGCGCCAGCAGCCAAGTAACGCTAGCGGGAGGCAATGAGCAGTTCTTC
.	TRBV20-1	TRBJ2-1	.	CSASWHLGSTNEQFF	TGCAGTGCTAGTTGGCACCTGGGGAGCACGAATGAGCAGTTCTTC
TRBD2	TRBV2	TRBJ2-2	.	CARTLAGVDGELFF	TGTGCCAGAACCCTAGCGGGAGTTGACGGGGAGCTGTTTTTT
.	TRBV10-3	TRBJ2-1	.	CAISETLSSYNEQFF	TGTGCCATCAGTGAGACGCTGAGCTCCTACAATGAGCAGTTCTTC
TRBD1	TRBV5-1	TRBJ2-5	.	CASSTGTGGVETQYF	TGCGCCAGCAGCACCGGGACAGGGGGTGTGGAGACCCAGTACTTC
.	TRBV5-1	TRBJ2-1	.	CASSLDSSYNEQFF	TGCGCCAGCAGCTTGGACAGCAGCTACAATGAGCAGTTCTTC
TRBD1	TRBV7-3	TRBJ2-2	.	CASSRQGPNTGELFF	TGTGCCAGCTCGCGACAGGGGCCTAACACCGGGGAGCTGTTTTTT
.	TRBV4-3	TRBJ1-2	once	CASSQDATARLGYTF	TGCGCCAGCAGCCAAGATGCGACAGCAAGGTTGGGCTACACCTTC
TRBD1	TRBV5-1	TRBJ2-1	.	CASSLAGTGKVNNEQFF	TGCGCCAGCAGCTTGGCCGGGACAGGGAAAGTAAACAATGAGCAGTTCTTC
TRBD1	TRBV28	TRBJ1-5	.	CASSSGRQGDNQPQHF	TGTGCCAGCAGTTCTGGGAGACAGGGGGATAATCAGCCCCAGCATTTT
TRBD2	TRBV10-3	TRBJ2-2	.	CAISESSSGGPGELFF	TGTGCCATCAGTGAGTCGTCTAGCGGGGGACCGGGGGAGCTGTTTTTT
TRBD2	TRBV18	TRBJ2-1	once	CASSPGLAGYNEQFF	TGTGCCAGCTCCCCGGGGCTAGCGGGGTACAATGAGCAGTTCTTC
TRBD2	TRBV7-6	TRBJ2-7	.	CASSLDGGRPPIGEQYF	TGTGCCAGCAGCTTAGATGGCGGGAGGCCTCCAATCGGCGAGCAGTACTTC
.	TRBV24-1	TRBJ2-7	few	CATSGAGDEQYF	TGTGCCACCAGTGGCGCAGGGGACGAGCAGTACTTC
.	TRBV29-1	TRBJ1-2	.	CSVQEVGGIHGYTF	TGCAGCGTCCAAGAAGTGGGAGGGATTCATGGCTACACCTTC
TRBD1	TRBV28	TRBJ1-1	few	CASSLGDRGWTEAFF	TGTGCCAGCAGTTTAGGGGACAGGGGATGGACTGAAGCTTTCTTT
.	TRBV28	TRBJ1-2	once	CASSLAGYGYTF	TGTGCCAGCAGTTTAGCGGGGTATGGCTACACCTTC